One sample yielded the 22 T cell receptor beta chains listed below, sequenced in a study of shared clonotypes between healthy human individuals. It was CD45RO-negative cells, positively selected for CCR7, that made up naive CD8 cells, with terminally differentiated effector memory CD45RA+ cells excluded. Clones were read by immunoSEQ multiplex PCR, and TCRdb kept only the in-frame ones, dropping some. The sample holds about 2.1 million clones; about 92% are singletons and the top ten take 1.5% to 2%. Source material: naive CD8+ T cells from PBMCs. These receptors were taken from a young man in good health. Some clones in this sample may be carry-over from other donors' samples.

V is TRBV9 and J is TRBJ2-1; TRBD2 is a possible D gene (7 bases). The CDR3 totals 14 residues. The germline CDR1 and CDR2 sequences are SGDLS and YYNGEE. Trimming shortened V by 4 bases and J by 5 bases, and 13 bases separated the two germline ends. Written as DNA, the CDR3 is TGTGCCAGCAGCCGGGGGGCCCGGGACAATGAGCAGTTCTTC. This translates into CASSRGARDNEQFF.

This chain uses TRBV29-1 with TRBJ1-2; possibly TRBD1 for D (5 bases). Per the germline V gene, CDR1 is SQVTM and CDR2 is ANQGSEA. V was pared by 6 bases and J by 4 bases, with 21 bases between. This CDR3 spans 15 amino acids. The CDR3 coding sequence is TGCAGCGTCCCAGCGGAATCCACGGGGGGCTATGGCTACACCTTC. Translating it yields CSVPAESTGGYGYTF.

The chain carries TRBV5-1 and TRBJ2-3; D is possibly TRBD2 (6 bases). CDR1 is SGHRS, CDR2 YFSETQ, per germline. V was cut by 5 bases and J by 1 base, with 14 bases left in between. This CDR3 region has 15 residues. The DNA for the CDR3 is TGCGCCAGCAGGCGCGGGGAGTTTGGCACAGATACGCAGTATTTT. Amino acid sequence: CASRRGEFGTDTQYF.

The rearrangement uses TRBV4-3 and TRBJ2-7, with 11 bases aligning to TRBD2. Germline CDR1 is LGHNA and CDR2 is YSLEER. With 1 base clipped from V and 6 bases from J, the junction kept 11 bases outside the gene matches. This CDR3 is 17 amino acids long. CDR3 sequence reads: CASSQGETGLAGGEQYF. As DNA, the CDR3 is TGCGCCAGCAGCCAAGGCGAAACTGGGCTAGCGGGAGGCGAGCAGTACTTC.

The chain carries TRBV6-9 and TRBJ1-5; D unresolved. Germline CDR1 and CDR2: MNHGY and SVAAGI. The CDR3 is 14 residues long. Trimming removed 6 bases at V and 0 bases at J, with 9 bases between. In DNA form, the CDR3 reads TGTGCCAGCAGGGCAGCTATTAGCAATCAGCCCCAGCATTTT. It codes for CASRAAISNQPQHF.

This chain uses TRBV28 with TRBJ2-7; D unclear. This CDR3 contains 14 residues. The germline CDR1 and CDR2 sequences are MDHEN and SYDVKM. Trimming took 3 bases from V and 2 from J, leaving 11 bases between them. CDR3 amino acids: CASSFYDGTYEQYF. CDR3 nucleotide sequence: TGTGCCAGCAGTTTTTACGACGGTACCTACGAGCAGTACTTC.

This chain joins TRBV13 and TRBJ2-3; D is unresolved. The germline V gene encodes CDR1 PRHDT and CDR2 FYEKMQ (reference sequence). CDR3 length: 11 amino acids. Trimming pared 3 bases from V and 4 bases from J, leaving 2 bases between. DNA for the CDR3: TGTGCCAGCAGCTTCTCAGATACGCAGTATTTT. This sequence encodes CASSFSDTQYF.

The chain's CDR3 is CASSLGLAIYEQYF. CDR3 coding DNA: TGTGCCAGCAGCCTCGGACTAGCTATCTACGAGCAGTACTTC. The rearrangement joins TRBV5-6 to TRBJ2-7; TRBD2 aligns across 8 bases. The germline CDR1 and CDR2 sequences are SGHDT and YYEEEE. This CDR3 contains 14 residues. V trimming: 4 bases; J trimming: 3 bases; junction bases outside the gene matches: 6.

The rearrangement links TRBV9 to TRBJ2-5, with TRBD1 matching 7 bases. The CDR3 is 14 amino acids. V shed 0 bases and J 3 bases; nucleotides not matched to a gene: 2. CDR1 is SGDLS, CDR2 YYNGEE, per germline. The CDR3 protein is CASSVGQGEETQYF. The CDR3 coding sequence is TGTGCCAGCAGCGTAGGACAGGGAGAAGAGACCCAGTACTTC.

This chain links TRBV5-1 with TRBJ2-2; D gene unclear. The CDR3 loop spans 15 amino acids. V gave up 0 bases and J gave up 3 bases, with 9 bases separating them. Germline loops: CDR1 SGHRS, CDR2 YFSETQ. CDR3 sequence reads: CASSLGYEDTGELFF. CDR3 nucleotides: TGCGCCAGCAGCTTGGGCTACGAGGACACCGGGGAGCTGTTTTTT. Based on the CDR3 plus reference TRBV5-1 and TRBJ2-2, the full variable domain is KAGVTQTPRYLIKTRGQQVTLSCSPISGHRSVSWYQQTPGQGLQFLFEYFSETQRNKGNFPGRFSGRQFSNSRSEMNVSTLELGDSALYLCASSLGYEDTGELFFGEGSRLTVL.

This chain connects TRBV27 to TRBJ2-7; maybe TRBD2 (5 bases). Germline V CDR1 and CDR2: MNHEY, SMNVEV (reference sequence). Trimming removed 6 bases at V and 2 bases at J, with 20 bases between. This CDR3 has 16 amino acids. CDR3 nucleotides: TGTGCCAGCAGCGCATCCCTTGGCGGGCGAGCCTACGAGCAGTACTTC. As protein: CASSASLGGRAYEQYF.

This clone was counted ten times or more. The CDR3 DNA reads as TGTGCCAGCAGCCGGTGGGGTGCGAAACAAGAGACCCAGTACTTC. Its translation is CASSRWGAKQETQYF. J is TRBJ2-5 and V is TRBV5-6; D remains ambiguous. V was cut by 4 bases and J by 2 bases, with 15 bases left in between. This CDR3 region has 15 residues. Per germline, CDR1 SGHDT and CDR2 YYEEEE.

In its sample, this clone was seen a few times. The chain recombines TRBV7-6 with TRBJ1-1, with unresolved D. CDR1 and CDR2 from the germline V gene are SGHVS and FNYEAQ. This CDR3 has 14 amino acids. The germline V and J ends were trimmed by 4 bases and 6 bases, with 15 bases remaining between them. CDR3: CASSSKVDWSEAFF. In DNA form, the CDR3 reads TGTGCCAGCAGCTCAAAGGTGGACTGGTCTGAAGCTTTCTTT.

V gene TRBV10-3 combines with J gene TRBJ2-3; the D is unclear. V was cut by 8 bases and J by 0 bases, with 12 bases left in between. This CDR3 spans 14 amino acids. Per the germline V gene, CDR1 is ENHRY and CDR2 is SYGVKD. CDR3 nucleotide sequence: TGTGCCATCGCACTTCTGGGAAGCACAGATACGCAGTATTTT. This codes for CAIALLGSTDTQYF.

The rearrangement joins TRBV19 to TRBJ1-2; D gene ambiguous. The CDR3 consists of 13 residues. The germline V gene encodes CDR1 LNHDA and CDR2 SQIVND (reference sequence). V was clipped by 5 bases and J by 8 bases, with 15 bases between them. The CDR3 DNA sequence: TGTGCCAGTAGTCTTGATCCGGGATTGGGCTACACCTTC. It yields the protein CASSLDPGLGYTF. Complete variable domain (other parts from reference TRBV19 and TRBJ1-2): DGGITQSPKYLFRKEGQNVTLSCEQNLNHDAMYWYRQDPGQGLRLIYYSQIVNDFQKGDIAEGYSVSREKKESFPLTVTSAQKNPTAFYLCASSLDPGLGYTFGSGTRLTVV.

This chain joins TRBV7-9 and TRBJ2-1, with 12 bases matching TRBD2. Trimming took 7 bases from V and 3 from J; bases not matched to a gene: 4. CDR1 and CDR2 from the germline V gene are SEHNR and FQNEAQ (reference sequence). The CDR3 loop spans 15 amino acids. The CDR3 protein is CASTRTSGVYNEQFF. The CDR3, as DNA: TGTGCCAGCACCCGGACTAGCGGGGTCTACAATGAGCAGTTCTTC. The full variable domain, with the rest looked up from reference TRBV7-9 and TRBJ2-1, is DTGVSQNPRHKITKRGQNVTFRCDPISEHNRLYWYRQTLGQGPEFLTYFQNEAQLEKSRLLSDRFSAERPKGSFSTLEIQRTEQGDSAMYLCASTRTSGVYNEQFFGPGTRLTVL.

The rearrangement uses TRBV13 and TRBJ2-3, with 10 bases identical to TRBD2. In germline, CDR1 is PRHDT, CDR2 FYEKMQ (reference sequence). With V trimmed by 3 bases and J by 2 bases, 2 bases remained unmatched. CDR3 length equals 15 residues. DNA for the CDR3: TGTGCCAGCAGCTTCCTAGCGGGGGCCACAGATACGCAGTATTTT. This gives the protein CASSFLAGATDTQYF. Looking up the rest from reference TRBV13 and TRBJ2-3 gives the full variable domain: AAGVIQSPRHLIKEKRETATLKCYPIPRHDTVYWYQQGPGQDPQFLISFYEKMQSDKGSIPDRFSAQQFSDYHSELNMSSLELGDSALYFCASSFLAGATDTQYFGPGTRLTVL.

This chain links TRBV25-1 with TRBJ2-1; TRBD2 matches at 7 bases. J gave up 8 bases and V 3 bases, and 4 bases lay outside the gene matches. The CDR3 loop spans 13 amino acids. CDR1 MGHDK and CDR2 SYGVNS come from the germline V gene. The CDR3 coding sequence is TGTGCCAGCAGTGACAGCGGGACCGATGAGCAGTTCTTC. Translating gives CASSDSGTDEQFF.

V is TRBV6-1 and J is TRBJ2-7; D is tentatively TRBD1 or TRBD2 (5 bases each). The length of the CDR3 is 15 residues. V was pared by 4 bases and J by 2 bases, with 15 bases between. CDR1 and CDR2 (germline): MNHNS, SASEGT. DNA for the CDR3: TGTGCCAGCAGTGCCTCCGGGACGGCCACCTACGAGCAGTACTTC. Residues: CASSASGTATYEQYF.

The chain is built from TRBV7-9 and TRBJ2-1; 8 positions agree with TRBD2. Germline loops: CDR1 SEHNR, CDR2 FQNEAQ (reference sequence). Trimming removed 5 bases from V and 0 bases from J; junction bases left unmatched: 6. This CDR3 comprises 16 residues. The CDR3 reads CASSPPSGHSYNEQFF. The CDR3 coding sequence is TGTGCCAGCAGCCCACCTAGCGGGCACTCCTACAATGAGCAGTTCTTC. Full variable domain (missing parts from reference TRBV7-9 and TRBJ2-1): DTGVSQNPRHKITKRGQNVTFRCDPISEHNRLYWYRQTLGQGPEFLTYFQNEAQLEKSRLLSDRFSAERPKGSFSTLEIQRTEQGDSAMYLCASSPPSGHSYNEQFFGPGTRLTVL.

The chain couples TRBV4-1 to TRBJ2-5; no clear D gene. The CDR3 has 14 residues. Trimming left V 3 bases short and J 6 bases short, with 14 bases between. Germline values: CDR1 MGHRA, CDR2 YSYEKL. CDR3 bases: TGCGCCAGCAGCCACGTTACCTTTGAAAAGACCCAGTACTTC. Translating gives CASSHVTFEKTQYF.

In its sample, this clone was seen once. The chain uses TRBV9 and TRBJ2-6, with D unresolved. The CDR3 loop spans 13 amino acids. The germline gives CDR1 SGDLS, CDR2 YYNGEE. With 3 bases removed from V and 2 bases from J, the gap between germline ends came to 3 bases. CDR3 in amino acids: CASSETGANVLTF. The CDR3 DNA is TGTGCCAGCAGCGAGACTGGGGCCAACGTCCTGACTTTC.